The present TCR beta chain was sequenced within a study of blood T cell repertoires in COVID-19. Only one count was recorded for this clone. The method was immunoSEQ multiplex PCR; TCRdb's version includes in-frame clones alone and lacks a portion of them. The table records 60,000 to 70,000 clones, 65% to 90% of them present only once. Germline assignment: CDR1 SGHRS and CDR2 YFSETQ. The CDR3 spans 15 residues. V gave up 3 bases and J gave up 3 bases, with 10 bases separating them. This TCR was sampled from a man aged 45-65 years with acute or convalescent COVID-19. The source material was peripheral blood. V is TRBV5-1 and J is TRBJ2-6; a weak D match, TRBD1 (6 bases). CDR3 nucleotides: TGCGCCAGCAGCTACAGGGACGGTGGGGCCAACGTCCTGACTTTC. Protein product: CASSYRDGGANVLTF.